The entry that follows covers one T cell receptor (beta chain) sequence. What it recognizes is unknown. The CDR3 has 11 residues. CDR1 is SQVTM, CDR2 ANQGSEA, per germline. The V gene lost 2 bases and the J gene lost 7 bases, with 9 bases spanning the gap. The data originate from a study of early T cells in non-severe SARS-CoV-2 infection. Overall study: Unsorted whole-blood RNA was sequenced in bulk, leaving chains unpaired. Study-wide results and limits: Matching with VDJdb favored anti-spike CD8 responses (missing private and CD4 specificities).

Unique molecular identifiers were affixed to single, distinct cDNA molecules. TCRdb reprocessed the 5' RACE reads via MiXCR and lists one record per CDR3 protein. Of about 75,000 distinct CDR3 sequences in the sample, approximately 11% were seen once. This sequence was found in an adult who was a healthcare worker with PCR-confirmed SARS-CoV-2 infection or an uninfected control (not recorded which). The sequences come from whole blood, collected at baseline. The V gene is TRBV29-1, the J gene TRBJ2-7; D gene uncertain. Written as DNA, the CDR3 is TGCAGCGTTGAAAGTGGTGGGGAGCAGTACTTC. The encoded protein is CSVESGGEQYF.